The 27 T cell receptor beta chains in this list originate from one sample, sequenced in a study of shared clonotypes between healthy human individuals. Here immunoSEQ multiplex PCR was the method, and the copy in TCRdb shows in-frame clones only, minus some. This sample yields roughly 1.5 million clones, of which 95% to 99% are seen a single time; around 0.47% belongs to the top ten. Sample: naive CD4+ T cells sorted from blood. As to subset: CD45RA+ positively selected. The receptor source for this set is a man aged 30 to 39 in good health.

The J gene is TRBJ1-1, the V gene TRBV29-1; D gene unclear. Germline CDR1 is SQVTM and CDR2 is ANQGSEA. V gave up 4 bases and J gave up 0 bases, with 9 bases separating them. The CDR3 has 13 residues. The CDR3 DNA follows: TGCAGCGTTGCGAGGCGATTGAACACTGAAGCTTTCTTT. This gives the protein CSVARRLNTEAFF.

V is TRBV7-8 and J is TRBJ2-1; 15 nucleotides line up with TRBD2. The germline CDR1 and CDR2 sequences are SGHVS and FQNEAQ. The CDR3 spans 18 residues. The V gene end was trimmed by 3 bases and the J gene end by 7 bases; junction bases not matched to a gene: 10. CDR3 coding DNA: TGTGCCAGCAGCTTTGAGGGACTAGCGGGAGGTTTTTCGAATGAGCAGTTCTTC. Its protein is CASSFEGLAGGFSNEQFF.

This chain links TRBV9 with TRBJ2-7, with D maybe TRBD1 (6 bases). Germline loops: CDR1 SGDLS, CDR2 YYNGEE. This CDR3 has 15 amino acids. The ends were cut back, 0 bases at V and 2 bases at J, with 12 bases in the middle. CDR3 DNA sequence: TGTGCCAGCAGCGTAGGGGACACAACCCCCTACGAGCAGTACTTC. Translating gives CASSVGDTTPYEQYF.

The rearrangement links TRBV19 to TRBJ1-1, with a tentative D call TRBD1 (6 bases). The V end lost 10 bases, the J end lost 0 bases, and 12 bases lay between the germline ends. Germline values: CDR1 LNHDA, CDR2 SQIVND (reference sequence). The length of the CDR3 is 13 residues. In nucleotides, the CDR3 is TGTGCCACCCTCACAGGGATGAACACTGAAGCTTTCTTT. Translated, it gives CATLTGMNTEAFF.

CDR3 sequence reads: CASSLVTGSYEQYF. CDR3 DNA sequence: TGTGCCAGCAGCTTAGTTACGGGGTCCTACGAGCAGTACTTC. V usage is TRBV7-6 and J usage is TRBJ2-7, with a tentative D call TRBD2 (5 bases). The CDR3 is made up of 14 amino acids. The germline V gene encodes CDR1 SGHVS and CDR2 FNYEAQ. V was trimmed by 1 base and J by 1 base, leaving 8 bases between them.

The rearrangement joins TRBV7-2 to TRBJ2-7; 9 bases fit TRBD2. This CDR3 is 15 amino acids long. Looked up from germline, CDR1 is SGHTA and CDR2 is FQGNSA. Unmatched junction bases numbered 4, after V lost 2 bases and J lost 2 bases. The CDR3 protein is CASSLTAGGPYEQYF. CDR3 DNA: TGTGCCAGCAGCTTAACAGCGGGAGGTCCCTACGAGCAGTACTTC.

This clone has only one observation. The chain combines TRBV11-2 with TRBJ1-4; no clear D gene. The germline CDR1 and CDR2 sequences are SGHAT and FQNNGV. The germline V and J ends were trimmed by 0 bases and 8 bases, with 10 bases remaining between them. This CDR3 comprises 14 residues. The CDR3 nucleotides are TGTGCCAGCAGCTTAGATAGGGTCGGAGAAAAACTGTTTTTT. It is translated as CASSLDRVGEKLFF.

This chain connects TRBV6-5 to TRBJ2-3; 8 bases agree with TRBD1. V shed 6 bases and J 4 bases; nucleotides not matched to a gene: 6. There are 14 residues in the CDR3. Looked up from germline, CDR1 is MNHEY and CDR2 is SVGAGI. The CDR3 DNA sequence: TGTGCCAGCAGCCAGGACAGGGTGGCAGATACGCAGTATTTT. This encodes CASSQDRVADTQYF.

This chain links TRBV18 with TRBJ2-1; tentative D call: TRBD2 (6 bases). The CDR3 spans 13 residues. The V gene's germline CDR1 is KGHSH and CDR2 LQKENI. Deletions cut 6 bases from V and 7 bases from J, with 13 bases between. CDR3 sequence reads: CASSTGTGNEQFF. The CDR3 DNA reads TGTGCCAGCTCGACCGGGACTGGGAATGAGCAGTTCTTC.

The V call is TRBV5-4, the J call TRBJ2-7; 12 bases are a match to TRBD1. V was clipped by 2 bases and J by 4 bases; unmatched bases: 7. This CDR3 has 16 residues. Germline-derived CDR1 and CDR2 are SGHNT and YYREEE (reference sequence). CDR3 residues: CASSFGSGQGAYEQYF. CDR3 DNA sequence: TGTGCCAGCAGCTTCGGCTCGGGACAGGGGGCATACGAGCAGTACTTC.

CDR3 sequence: CASSPLGGSGTGELFF. The CDR3 coding sequence is TGTGCCAGCAGCCCCCTCGGGGGTTCGGGCACCGGGGAGCTGTTTTTT. The rearrangement uses TRBV9 and TRBJ2-2, with a possible D match to TRBD2 (6 bases). Trimming shortened V by 4 bases and J by 4 bases, and 17 bases separated the two germline ends. The CDR3 runs 16 residues. The germline gives CDR1 SGDLS, CDR2 YYNGEE.

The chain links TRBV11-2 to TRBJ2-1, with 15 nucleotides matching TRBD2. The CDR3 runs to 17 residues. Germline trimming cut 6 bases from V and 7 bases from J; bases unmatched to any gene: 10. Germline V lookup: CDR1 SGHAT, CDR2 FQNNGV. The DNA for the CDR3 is TGTGCCAGCAGTCAGAGGACTAGCGGGAGGGCAAGGAATGAGCAGTTCTTC. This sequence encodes CASSQRTSGRARNEQFF.

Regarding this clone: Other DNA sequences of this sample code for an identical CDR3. The CDR3 coding sequence is TGTGCCAGCAGCTCTAGCGGGAGCTCCTACAATGAGCAGTTCTTC. The encoded protein is CASSSSGSSYNEQFF. The chain employs TRBV5-5 and TRBJ2-1, with 10 bases fitting TRBD2. Germline CDR1 reads SGHKS; CDR2 reads YYEKEE (reference sequence). Unmatched junction bases numbered 0, after V lost 3 bases and J lost 0 bases. This CDR3 is built from 15 residues.

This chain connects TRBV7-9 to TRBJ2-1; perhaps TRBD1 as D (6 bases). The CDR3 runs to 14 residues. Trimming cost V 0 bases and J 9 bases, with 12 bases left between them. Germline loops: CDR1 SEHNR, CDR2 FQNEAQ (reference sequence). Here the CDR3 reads CASSLAAPQGEQFF. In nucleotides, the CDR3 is TGTGCCAGCAGCTTAGCAGCCCCACAGGGTGAGCAGTTCTTC.

CDR3 sequence: CASSSSGNSYEQYF. The CDR3 coding sequence is TGTGCCAGCAGTTCGAGCGGTAACTCCTACGAGCAGTACTTC. The chain carries TRBV9 and TRBJ2-7, with a weak D call TRBD2 (5 bases). CDR3 length: 14 amino acids. Deletions cut 5 bases from V and 0 bases from J, with 12 bases between. CDR1 and CDR2 from the germline V gene are SGDLS and YYNGEE.

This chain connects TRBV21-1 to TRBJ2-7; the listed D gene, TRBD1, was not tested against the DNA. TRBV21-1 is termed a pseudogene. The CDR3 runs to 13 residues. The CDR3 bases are TGTGCCAGCAGTGGGGACAGGGAATACGAGCAGTACTTC. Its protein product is CASSGDREYEQYF.

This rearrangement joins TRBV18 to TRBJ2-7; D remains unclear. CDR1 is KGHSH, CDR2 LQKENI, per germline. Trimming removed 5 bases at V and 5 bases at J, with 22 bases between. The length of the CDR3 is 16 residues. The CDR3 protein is CASSNLDAPKGDEQYF. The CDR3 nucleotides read TGTGCCAGCTCAAATCTAGACGCCCCGAAGGGCGACGAGCAGTACTTC.

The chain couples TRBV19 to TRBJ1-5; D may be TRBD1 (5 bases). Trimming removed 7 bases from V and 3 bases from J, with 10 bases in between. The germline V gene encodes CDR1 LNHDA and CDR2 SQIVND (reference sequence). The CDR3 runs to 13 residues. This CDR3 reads CASIRGPNQPQHF. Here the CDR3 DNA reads TGTGCCAGTATTAGGGGCCCCAATCAGCCCCAGCATTTT.

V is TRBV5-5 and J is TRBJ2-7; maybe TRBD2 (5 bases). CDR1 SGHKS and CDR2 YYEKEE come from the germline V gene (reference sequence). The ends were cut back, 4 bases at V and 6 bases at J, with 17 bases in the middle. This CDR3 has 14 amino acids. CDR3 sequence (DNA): TGTGCCAGCAGCAAACCGGGGAGAGCGGCCGAGCAGTACTTC. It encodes CASSKPGRAAEQYF.

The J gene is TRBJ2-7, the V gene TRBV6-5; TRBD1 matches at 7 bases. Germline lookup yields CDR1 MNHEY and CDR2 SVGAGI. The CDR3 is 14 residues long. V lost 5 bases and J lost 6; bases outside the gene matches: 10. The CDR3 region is CASSVVANRGEQYF. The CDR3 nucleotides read TGTGCCAGCAGTGTCGTAGCCAACAGGGGCGAGCAGTACTTC.

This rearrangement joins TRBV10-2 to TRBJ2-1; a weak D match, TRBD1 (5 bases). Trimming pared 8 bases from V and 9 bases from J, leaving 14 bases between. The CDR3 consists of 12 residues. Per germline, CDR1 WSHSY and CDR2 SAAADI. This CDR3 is CASGRSGIEQFF. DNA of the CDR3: TGCGCCAGCGGCCGGTCAGGGATTGAGCAGTTCTTC.

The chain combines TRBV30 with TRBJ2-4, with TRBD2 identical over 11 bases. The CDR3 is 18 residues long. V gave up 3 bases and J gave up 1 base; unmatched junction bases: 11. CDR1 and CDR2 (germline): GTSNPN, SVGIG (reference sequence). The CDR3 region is CAWSSQYIAGGAKNIQYF. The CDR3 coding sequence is TGTGCCTGGAGCTCCCAATACATAGCGGGAGGGGCCAAAAACATTCAGTACTTC. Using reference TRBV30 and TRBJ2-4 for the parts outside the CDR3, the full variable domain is SQTIHQWPATLVQPVGSPLSLECTVEGTSNPNLYWYRQAAGRGLQLLFYSVGIGQISSEVPQNLSASRPQDRQFILSSKKLLLSDSGFYLCAWSSQYIAGGAKNIQYFGAGTRLSVL.

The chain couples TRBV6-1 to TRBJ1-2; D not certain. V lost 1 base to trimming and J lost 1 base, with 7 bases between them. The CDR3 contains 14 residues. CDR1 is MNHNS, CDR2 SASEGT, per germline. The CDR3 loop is CASSEVGHNYGYTF. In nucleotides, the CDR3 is TGTGCCAGCAGTGAAGTTGGCCATAACTATGGCTACACCTTC.

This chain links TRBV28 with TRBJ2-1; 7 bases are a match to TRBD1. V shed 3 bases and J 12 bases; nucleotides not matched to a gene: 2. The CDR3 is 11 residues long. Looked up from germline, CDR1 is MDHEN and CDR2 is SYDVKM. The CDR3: CASSFPGGQFF. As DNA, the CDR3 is TGTGCCAGCAGTTTCCCAGGGGGGCAGTTCTTC.

Written as DNA, the CDR3 is TGTGCCAGTAGATTTCCTCTAGCGGGAGAAACAGATACGCAGTATTTT. It codes for CASRFPLAGETDTQYF. The chain links TRBV19 to TRBJ2-3, with 10 bases matching TRBD2. Looked up from germline, CDR1 is LNHDA and CDR2 is SQIVND (reference sequence). J lost 3 bases, V lost 6 bases, and 9 bases had no gene match. The CDR3 consists of 16 residues.

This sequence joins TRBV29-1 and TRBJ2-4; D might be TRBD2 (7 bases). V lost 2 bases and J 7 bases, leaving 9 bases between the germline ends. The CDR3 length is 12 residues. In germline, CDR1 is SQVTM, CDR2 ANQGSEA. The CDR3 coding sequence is TGCAGCGTTGAATGGGGGGGCAACATTCAGTACTTC. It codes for CSVEWGGNIQYF.

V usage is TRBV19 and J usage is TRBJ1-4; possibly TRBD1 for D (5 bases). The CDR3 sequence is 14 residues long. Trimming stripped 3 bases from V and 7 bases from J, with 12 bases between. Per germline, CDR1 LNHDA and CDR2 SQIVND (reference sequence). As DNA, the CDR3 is TGTGCCAGTAGTATGGGTCAGGGTAGTGAAAAACTGTTTTTT. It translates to CASSMGQGSEKLFF.